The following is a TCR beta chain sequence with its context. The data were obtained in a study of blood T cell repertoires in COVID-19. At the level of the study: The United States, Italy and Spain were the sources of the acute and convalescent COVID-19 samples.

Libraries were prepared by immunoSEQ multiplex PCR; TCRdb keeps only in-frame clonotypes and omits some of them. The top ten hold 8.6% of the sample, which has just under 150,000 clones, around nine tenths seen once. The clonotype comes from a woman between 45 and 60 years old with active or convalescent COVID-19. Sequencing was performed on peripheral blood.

The CDR3 region is CASSESSGRYEQYF. The CDR3 DNA sequence: TGCGCCAGCAGCGAGTCTAGCGGGAGATACGAGCAGTACTTC. The chain carries TRBV5-1 and TRBJ2-7, with 10 positions matching TRBD2. Germline V CDR1 and CDR2: SGHRS, YFSETQ. The CDR3 runs to 14 residues. The V gene end was trimmed by 4 bases and the J gene end by 4 bases; junction bases not matched to a gene: 5. Looking up the rest from reference TRBV5-1 and TRBJ2-7 gives the full variable domain: KAGVTQTPRYLIKTRGQQVTLSCSPISGHRSVSWYQQTPGQGLQFLFEYFSETQRNKGNFPGRFSGRQFSNSRSEMNVSTLELGDSALYLCASSESSGRYEQYFGPGTRLTVT.